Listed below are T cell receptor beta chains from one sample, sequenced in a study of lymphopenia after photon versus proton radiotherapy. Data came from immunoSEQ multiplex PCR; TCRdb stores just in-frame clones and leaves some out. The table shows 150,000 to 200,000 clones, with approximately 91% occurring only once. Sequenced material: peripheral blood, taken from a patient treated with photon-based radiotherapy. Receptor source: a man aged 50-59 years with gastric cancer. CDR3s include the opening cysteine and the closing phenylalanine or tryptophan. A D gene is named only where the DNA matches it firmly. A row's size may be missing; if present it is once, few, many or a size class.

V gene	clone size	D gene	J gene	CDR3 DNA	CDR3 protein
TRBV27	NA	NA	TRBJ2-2	TGTGCCAGCAGTTTAGGACAGACCAACACCGGGGAGCTGTTTTTT	CASSLGQTNTGELFF
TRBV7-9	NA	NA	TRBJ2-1	TGTGCCAGCATCCGGGGTAGAGACAATGAGCAGTTCTTC	CASIRGRDNEQFF
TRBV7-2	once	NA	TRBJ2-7	TGTGCCAGCAGCTTATTTGGCAGGAGCTCCTACGAGCAGTACTTC	CASSLFGRSSYEQYF
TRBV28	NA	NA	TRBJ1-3	TGTGCCAGCGTAGTAGGATTCTCTGGAAACACCATATATTTT	CASVVGFSGNTIYF
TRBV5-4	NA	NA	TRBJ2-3	TGTGCCAGCAGCTCGGGCGGGTCGTTGAGGGGCACAGATACGCAGTATTTT	CASSSGGSLRGTDTQYF
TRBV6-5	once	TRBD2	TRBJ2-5	TGTGCCAGCAGTTACTTCCTAGCGGGGGTCGGGGAGACCCAGTACTTC	CASSYFLAGVGETQYF
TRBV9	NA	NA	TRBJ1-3	TGTGCCAGCAGCGCCCGACAACAGGGCTCTGGAAACACCATATATTTT	CASSARQQGSGNTIYF
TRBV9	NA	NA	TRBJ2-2	TGTGCCAGCAGCCTAGGGGGGGCAGACTTGAACACCGGGGAGCTGTTTTTT	CASSLGGADLNTGELFF
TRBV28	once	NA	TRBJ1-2	TGTGCCAGCAAAGGAGGGCAAATTTTCTATGGCTACACCTTC	CASKGGQIFYGYTF
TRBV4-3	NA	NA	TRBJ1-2	TGCGCCAGCAGCCAAGGAGGGGCATTAAACTATGGCTACACCTTC	CASSQGGALNYGYTF
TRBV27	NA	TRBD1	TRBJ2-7	TGTGCCAGCAGTTACCCCACCCCCGGGACAGGGGGCTATAGGGAGCAGTACTTC	CASSYPTPGTGGYREQYF
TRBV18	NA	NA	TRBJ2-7	TGTGCCGGTACGGCTAGATCGTACGAGCAGTACTTC	CAGTARSYEQYF
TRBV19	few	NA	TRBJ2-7	TGTGCCAGTAGCTCCGTGGACCGCTACGAGCAGTACTTC	CASSSVDRYEQYF
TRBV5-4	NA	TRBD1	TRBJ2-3	TGTGCCAGCAGCTCAACAGGGGGCGGCACAGATACGCAGTATTTT	CASSSTGGGTDTQYF
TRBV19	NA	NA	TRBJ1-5	TGTGCCAGTAGTGTCTTAGGGGCCGGGAGTCAGCCCCAGCATTTT	CASSVLGAGSQPQHF
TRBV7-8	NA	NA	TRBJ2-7	TGTGCCAGCAGCTTGTCCCTCCCCGAGCAGTACTTC	CASSLSLPEQYF
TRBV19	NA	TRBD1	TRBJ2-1	TGTGCCCCCCATATAGTTGGGGACAGGGTAAACAATGAGCAGTTCTTC	CAPHIVGDRVNNEQFF
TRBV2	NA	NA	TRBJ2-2	TGTGCCAGCATCAAGGGGGAGCGGGAAAACACCGGGGAGCTGTTTTTT	CASIKGERENTGELFF
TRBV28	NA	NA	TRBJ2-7	TGTGCCAGCAGTACGGACTCAGGGCAGCCGGTGAGGGAGCAGTACTTC	CASSTDSGQPVREQYF
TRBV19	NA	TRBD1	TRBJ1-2	TGTGCCAGTAGTATACCTCTTTACAGGGGGCACTATGGCTACACCTTC	CASSIPLYRGHYGYTF
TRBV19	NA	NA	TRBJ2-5	TGTGCCAGTAGTTCCCGGGACTTTGGGGAGACCCAGTACTTC	CASSSRDFGETQYF
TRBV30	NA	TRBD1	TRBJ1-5	TGTGCCTGGGGACAGGGGGTTGACCAGCCCCAGCATTTT	CAWGQGVDQPQHF
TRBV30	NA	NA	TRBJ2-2	TGTGCCTGGAGTTCGCCCCCGTTCACCGGGGAGCTGTTTTTT	CAWSSPPFTGELFF
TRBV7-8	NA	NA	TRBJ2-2	TGTGCCAGCAGCTTCCGGGACCCTAGCCTTCGTAACACCGGGGAGCTGTTTTTT	CASSFRDPSLRNTGELFF
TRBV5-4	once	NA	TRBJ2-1	TGTGCCAGCAGCCCCACGGACTACAATGAGCAGTTCTTC	CASSPTDYNEQFF
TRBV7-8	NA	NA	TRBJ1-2	TGTGCCAGCAGCTTAGACCCAGGGAACTATGGCTACACCTTC	CASSLDPGNYGYTF
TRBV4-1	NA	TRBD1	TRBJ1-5	TGCGCCAGCAGCCAGCTACAGGGGAATCAGCCCCAGCATTTT	CASSQLQGNQPQHF
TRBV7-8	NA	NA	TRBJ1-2	TGTGCCAGCAGCTACAGTCGGACCGGGACATCGAACTATGGCTACACCTTC	CASSYSRTGTSNYGYTF
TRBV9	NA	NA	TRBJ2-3	TGTGCCAGCAGCGGGCAGGCAGATACGCAGTATTTT	CASSGQADTQYF
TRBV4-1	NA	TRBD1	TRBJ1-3	TGCGCCAGCAGCCAAGATCCTACCTCGACAGGGGGTATCTCTGGAAACACCATATATTTT	CASSQDPTSTGGISGNTIYF
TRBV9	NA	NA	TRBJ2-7	TGTGCCAGCAGCTTTACCGACAGCGCCCCTTCCGAGCAGTACTTC	CASSFTDSAPSEQYF
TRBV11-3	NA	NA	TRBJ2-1	TGTGCCAGCAGCTTAGGGCTCTTCAATGAGCAGTTCTTC	CASSLGLFNEQFF
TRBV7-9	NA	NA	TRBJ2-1	TGTGCCAGCAGCTTAACAGATTCCTACAATGAGCAGTTCTTC	CASSLTDSYNEQFF
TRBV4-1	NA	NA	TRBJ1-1	TGCGCCAGCAGCCAACCCACAAAAAACACTGAAGCTTTCTTT	CASSQPTKNTEAFF
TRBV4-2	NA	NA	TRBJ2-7	TGTGCCAGCAGCCAAGCACTAGACTACGAGCAGTACTTC	CASSQALDYEQYF
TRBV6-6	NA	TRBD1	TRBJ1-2	TGTGCCAGCACCCAGACAGGGGTTTATGGCTACACCTTC	CASTQTGVYGYTF
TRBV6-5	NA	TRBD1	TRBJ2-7	TGTGCCAGCAGTAACCGACAGGGGGCAACCCGCGAGCAGTACTTC	CASSNRQGATREQYF
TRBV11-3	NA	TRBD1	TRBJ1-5	TGTGCCAGCAGCGCCCCAGGGGGCCCTTATAGCAATCAGCCCCAGCATTTT	CASSAPGGPYSNQPQHF
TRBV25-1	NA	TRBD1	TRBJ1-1	TGTGCCAGCAGTGAAGCGACAGGGAATGAAGCTTTCTTT	CASSEATGNEAFF
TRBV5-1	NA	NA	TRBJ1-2	TGCGCCAGCAGCTTATCCGGGCGCTACGGCTACACCTTC	CASSLSGRYGYTF
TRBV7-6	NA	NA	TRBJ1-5	TGTGCCAGCAGCTTAATCCCCAGGGGAAAAAGCAATCAGCCCCAGCATTTT	CASSLIPRGKSNQPQHF
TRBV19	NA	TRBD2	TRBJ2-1	TGTGCCAGTAGCTCGGGGCGGGAGAGTGGTGAGCAGTTCTTC	CASSSGRESGEQFF
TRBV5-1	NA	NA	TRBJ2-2	TGCGCCAGCGGCACAGTGAACACCGGGGAGCTGTTTTTT	CASGTVNTGELFF
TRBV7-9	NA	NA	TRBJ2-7	TGTGCCAGCAGCCTGGGGGACTACGAGCAGTACTTC	CASSLGDYEQYF
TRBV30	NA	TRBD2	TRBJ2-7	TGTGCCTGGAGTGGGACTAGCGGGACGGGAGAGCAGTACTTC	CAWSGTSGTGEQYF